In this sample, the clone carrying this T cell receptor (beta chain) turned up a few times. The CDR3 spans 14 residues. The germline V and J ends were trimmed by 3 bases and 5 bases, with 13 bases remaining between them. CDR1 is MGHRA and CDR2 is YSYEKL in the germline V gene. The sample belongs to a study of blood T cell repertoires in COVID-19. Assignments of participants to cohorts depended upon their own reported clinical history. Each recovered donor of Cohort 3 presented with two negative PCRs, clearance, or symptom resolution. Clones were sequenced by immunoSEQ multiplex PCR, and TCRdb holds only the in-frame ones, with some missing. The sample yields about 150,000 clones, about 86% seen once.

The genes are TRBV4-1 and TRBJ2-5; no definite D call. Input material: PBMCs or T cells enriched from blood (not recorded which). This receptor was obtained from a man aged 50 or older who had recovered from COVID-19. The CDR3 DNA sequence: TGCGCCAGCAGCCAGGGTCGGCTAGATGAGACCCAGTACTTC. Its translation: CASSQGRLDETQYF.